This T cell receptor (beta chain) was recorded in a study of T-cell reconstitution after alpha-beta-depleted transplantation in children. This clonotype was seen at least ten times. Its antigen is unidentified. Study findings and constraints: At around two months after transplant, the alpha-beta T cells were reportedly derived from several hundred expanded clones that came from non-depleted graft cells. TCRbeta diversity was high at day 60 in some patients (a result of surviving recipient T cells and thymic progenitors). A year post-transplant, T-cell counts and diversity derived mostly from newly produced T cells.

The junction had 6 bases not matched to a gene; V was cut back by 3 bases and J by 5 bases. The CDR3 is 15 amino acids. Germline V gene lookup returns CDR1 LGHNA and CDR2 YNFKEQ. Unique molecular identifiers were used in preparing the TCRbeta library. From the PCR reads, TCRdb called clonotypes with MiXCR, one entry per CDR3 protein. The repertoire holds roughly 200,000 distinct CDR3 sequences, with 5.5% to 7% as singletons. V and J are TRBV4-2 and TRBJ2-3; 9 bases match TRBD2. Sequencing used PBMCs, obtained before TCRalphabeta/CD19-depleted stem cell transplant. This clonotype originated in a boy aged 2 to 10 with acute lymphoblastic leukemia, due to receive a stem cell transplant. CDR3 sequence reads: CASSQREGQGDTQYF. CDR3 DNA sequence: TGTGCCAGCAGCCAGCGGGAGGGCCAGGGAGATACGCAGTATTTT.